One and the same sample provided the 18 T cell receptor beta chains below, sequenced in a study of PD-1 blockade in classical Hodgkin lymphoma. All trial patients relapsed after autologous stem cell transplantation. Generated by immunoSEQ multiplex PCR, the TCRdb table keeps only in-frame clones and is missing some. The sample carries approximately 44,000 clones, over 70% recorded once. The source was peripheral blood mononuclear cells (PBMCs), collected at baseline. The receptor set was obtained from a human donor with classical Hodgkin lymphoma.

This sequence joins TRBV4-2 and TRBJ1-5; D is uncertain. Germline V CDR1 and CDR2: LGHNA, YNFKEQ. V gave up 0 bases and J gave up 9 bases, with 18 bases separating them. This CDR3 region has 16 residues. The CDR3 loop reads CASSQDGLPTSGPQHF. Written as DNA, the CDR3 is TGTGCCAGCAGCCAAGATGGGTTACCTACCTCGGGGCCCCAGCATTTT.

This clone was detected a few times. V and J are TRBV30 and TRBJ2-5; 8 nucleotides agree with TRBD1. CDR3 length equals 14 residues. Germline loops: CDR1 GTSNPN, CDR2 SVGIG (reference sequence). V gave up 3 bases and J gave up 5 bases; unmatched junction bases: 8. The CDR3 loop is CAWSPAGGLETQYF. The CDR3 DNA reads as TGTGCCTGGAGCCCGGCAGGGGGCTTGGAGACCCAGTACTTC.

This clone was seen just once. The V call is TRBV19, the J call TRBJ2-5, with a weak D call TRBD2 (6 bases). The CDR3 covers 14 residues. The germline V and J ends were trimmed by 7 bases and 2 bases, with 14 bases remaining between them. In germline, CDR1 is LNHDA, CDR2 SQIVND (reference sequence). CDR3 amino acids: CASIRGIRQETQYF. In DNA form, the CDR3 reads TGTGCCAGTATCCGGGGGATTAGGCAAGAGACCCAGTACTTC.

The rearrangement uses TRBV6-6 and TRBJ2-7, with D perhaps being TRBD1 or TRBD2 (5 bases each). Germline assignment: CDR1 MNHNY and CDR2 SVGAGI (reference sequence). The CDR3 contains 14 residues. Trimming shortened V by 10 bases and J by 6 bases, and 22 bases separated the two germline ends. CDR3 residues: CATLRDPRDAEQYF. The CDR3 DNA is TGTGCCACCCTCAGGGACCCGAGAGACGCCGAGCAGTACTTC.

This clone has only a few counts. The V gene is TRBV27, the J gene TRBJ1-5; the D gene is possibly TRBD1 (6 bases). The CDR3 consists of 16 residues. Germline CDR1 MNHEY, CDR2 SMNVEV (reference sequence). V shed 6 bases and J shed 6 bases, with 21 bases lying between them. In DNA, the CDR3 is TGTGCCAGCAGGCCCAGGGGTTCGGGCCGGCCTCAGCCCCAGCATTTT. The encoded protein is CASRPRGSGRPQPQHF.

For this clone: The CDR3 ends on some other residue instead of the conserved phenylalanine or tryptophan, so this is likely a read error. The rearrangement uses TRBV5-4 and TRBJ1-2; 8 bases agree with TRBD1. Germline assignment: CDR1 SGHNT and CDR2 YYREEE (reference sequence). The CDR3 has 16 residues. The ends lost 4 bases at V and 0 bases at J; junction bases unmatched: 8. CDR3 in amino acids: CASSPGQDRANYGYTL. CDR3 nucleotides: TGTGCCAGCAGCCCGGGACAGGACAGAGCTAACTATGGCTACACCCTC.

This chain joins TRBV19 and TRBJ2-7, with D unresolved. Germline V gene lookup returns CDR1 LNHDA and CDR2 SQIVND (reference sequence). The CDR3 consists of 13 residues. V lost 2 bases, J lost 3 bases, and 8 bases lay in between. The CDR3 loop reads CASSISPNYEQYF. The CDR3 bases are TGTGCCAGTAGTATAAGCCCGAACTACGAGCAGTACTTC.

CDR3 amino acids: CASSSLSRVAGSYEQYF. Written as DNA, the CDR3 is TGTGCCAGCAGCTCTCTAAGCCGGGTAGCGGGGAGCTACGAGCAGTACTTC. The chain couples TRBV7-8 to TRBJ2-7, with 8 bases that match TRBD2. Germline CDR1 SGHVS, CDR2 FQNEAQ. This CDR3 spans 17 amino acids. The ends lost 4 bases at V and 3 bases at J; junction bases unmatched: 14.

This clone was seen a handful of times. This chain joins TRBV6-8 and TRBJ1-4; D possibly corresponds to TRBD1 (6 bases). The CDR3 runs to 12 residues. The ends were cut back, 7 bases at V and 8 bases at J, with 11 bases in the middle. CDR1 and CDR2 from the germline V gene are MNHGY and SAAAGT. The CDR3 sequence is CASNREAEKLFF. CDR3 DNA: TGTGCCAGCAACAGGGAGGCGGAAAAACTGTTTTTT.

The chain has TRBV30 and TRBJ1-3, with D uncertain. Trimming removed 2 bases at V and 2 bases at J, with 7 bases between. Looked up from germline, CDR1 is GTSNPN and CDR2 is SVGIG (reference sequence). The CDR3 is 13 residues long. The CDR3 protein is CAWSRATGNTIYF. The CDR3 nucleotides are TGTGCCTGGAGTCGAGCGACTGGAAACACCATATATTTT.

This clone was seen a few times. The J gene is TRBJ2-5, the V gene TRBV6-5, with D tentatively TRBD1 (5 bases). V was pared by 6 bases and J by 2 bases, with 10 bases between. Germline loops: CDR1 MNHEY, CDR2 SVGAGI. The CDR3 is 13 residues long. Here the CDR3 DNA reads TGTGCCAGCAGCCCTACAGGACAAGAGACCCAGTACTTC. Translated: CASSPTGQETQYF.

The chain links TRBV5-1 to TRBJ1-5; D is ambiguous. There are 17 residues in the CDR3. Deletions cut 5 bases from V and 0 bases from J, with 18 bases between. The germline V gene encodes CDR1 SGHRS and CDR2 YFSETQ. The CDR3 coding sequence is TGCGCCAGCAGGGAGAAGGAAGCGATTGATAGCAATCAGCCCCAGCATTTT. This gives the protein CASREKEAIDSNQPQHF.

The gene calls are TRBV7-9 and TRBJ2-2; D is unclear. This CDR3 region has 13 residues. Between the trimmed V and J ends, which lost 2 bases and 7 bases, there was a span of 8 bases. Germline V gene sequence: CDR1 SEHNR, CDR2 FQNEAQ (reference sequence). CDR3 nucleotides: TGTGCCAGCAGCTTAAAAGGAGACGGGGAGCTGTTTTTT. This sequence encodes CASSLKGDGELFF.

The V call is TRBV4-2, the J call TRBJ2-3; D possibly corresponds to TRBD2 (5 bases). The CDR3 spans 14 residues. V shed 5 bases and J shed 0 bases, with 9 bases lying between them. Germline assignment: CDR1 LGHNA and CDR2 YNFKEQ. CDR3 sequence (DNA): TGTGCCAGCAGCACCCGGACTAGCACAGATACGCAGTATTTT. Translation: CASSTRTSTDTQYF.

In its sample, this clone was seen a few times. In DNA form, the CDR3 reads TGTGCCAGTAGAGGAGGGAGCGGGAATGACAATGAGCAGTTCTTC. Protein: CASRGGSGNDNEQFF. V usage is TRBV19 and J usage is TRBJ2-1; TRBD2 matches 7 bases. V trimming: 6 bases; J trimming: 5 bases; junction bases outside the gene matches: 10. CDR1 is LNHDA, CDR2 SQIVND, per germline (reference sequence). This CDR3 region has 15 residues.

The genes are TRBV19 and TRBJ2-2; no definite D call. The V and J ends lost 6 bases and 1 base respectively, with 9 bases between them. Per the germline V gene, CDR1 is LNHDA and CDR2 is SQIVND (reference sequence). The CDR3 contains 14 residues. This CDR3 reads CASRVGWNTGELFF. The CDR3 DNA follows: TGTGCCAGTAGAGTAGGGTGGAACACCGGGGAGCTGTTTTTT. Combining the CDR3 with reference TRBV19 and TRBJ2-2 gives the whole variable domain DGGITQSPKYLFRKEGQNVTLSCEQNLNHDAMYWYRQDPGQGLRLIYYSQIVNDFQKGDIAEGYSVSREKKESFPLTVTSAQKNPTAFYLCASRVGWNTGELFFGEGSRLTVL.

The chain carries TRBV9 and TRBJ2-3, with TRBD2 as a possible D gene (7 bases). The germline gives CDR1 SGDLS, CDR2 YYNGEE. The CDR3 has 15 residues. V lost 4 bases and J lost 2, with 14 bases in between. CDR3: CASSKGGDNTDTQYF. CDR3 bases: TGTGCCAGCAGCAAAGGGGGGGATAACACAGATACGCAGTATTTT.

The chain links TRBV6-1 to TRBJ1-1; 8 bases line up with TRBD1. Per germline, CDR1 MNHNS and CDR2 SASEGT. This CDR3 is built from 14 residues. V gave up 5 bases and J gave up 4 bases; unmatched junction bases: 6. The DNA for the CDR3 is TGTGCCAGCAGTTCTTCTCAGGGGGCCACTGAAGCTTTCTTT. Translating gives CASSSSQGATEAFF.